The rows below give T cell receptor beta chains drawn from one sample of a study of blood T cell repertoires in COVID-19. Some clones are missing from TCRdb's copy, which holds only in-frame ones; the method was immunoSEQ multiplex PCR. Of approximately 16,000 clones detected, about 90% appear once; the ten largest clones hold approximately 3.1%. Sequencing used peripheral blood. Every receptor here comes from a human donor in a cohort sampled during active COVID-19. Both conserved end residues are part of each CDR3. The order of the fields is V gene, J gene, D gene, clone size, CDR3 protein, CDR3 DNA. A D gene is named only where the DNA matches it firmly. Size is stated for part of the rows, as once, few or many counts, or as a class when the clone is expanded.

TRBV18	TRBJ2-2	NA	NA	CASRTLNTGELFF	TGTGCCAGCCGGACATTAAACACCGGGGAGCTGTTTTTT
TRBV27	TRBJ2-7	TRBD1	NA	CASGPTGGYEQYF	TGTGCCAGCGGACCGACAGGGGGCTACGAGCAGTACTTC
TRBV10-3	TRBJ1-1	NA	NA	CATRVGGAGTEAFF	TGTGCCACCCGCGTTGGGGGCGCGGGCACTGAAGCTTTCTTT
TRBV5-1	TRBJ1-1	NA	NA	CASRRGINTEAFF	TGCGCCAGCAGAAGGGGAATCAACACTGAAGCTTTCTTT
TRBV5-4	TRBJ1-2	TRBD1	NA	CASRANRGGSTHPSNYGYTF	TGTGCCAGCAGAGCGAACAGGGGAGGTAGTACCCACCCCTCTAACTATGGCTACACCTTC
TRBV19	TRBJ1-2	NA	NA	CASSLDRSGYTF	TGTGCCAGTAGCTTAGACAGGTCCGGCTACACCTTC
TRBV3-1/TRBV3-2	TRBJ2-3	TRBD2	NA	CASSPAGGRSTDTQYF	TGTGCCAGCAGCCCAGCGGGGGGCCGAAGCACAGATACGCAGTATTTT
TRBV7-2	TRBJ1-1	TRBD1	NA	CASTTTGGDMNTEAFF	TGTGCCAGCACCACGACAGGGGGAGATATGAACACTGAAGCTTTCTTT
TRBV29-1	TRBJ1-4	TRBD1	NA	CSVVNRGKDEKLFF	TGCAGCGTTGTCAACAGGGGGAAGGATGAAAAACTGTTTTTT
TRBV3-1/TRBV3-2	TRBJ2-2	TRBD1	once	CASSWDRGGTGELFF	TGTGCCAGCAGTTGGGACAGGGGGGGAACCGGGGAGCTGTTTTTT
TRBV19	TRBJ1-2	TRBD1	NA	CASRGQGNYGYTF	TGTGCCAGTAGGGGACAGGGAAACTATGGCTACACCTTC
TRBV21-1	TRBJ2-7	NA	NA	CASTRGQASSYEQYF	TGTGCCAGCACCCGGGGACAGGCTAGCTCCTACGAGCAGTACTTC
TRBV27	TRBJ1-6	NA	NA	CASSYKTGENYNSPLHF	TGTGCCAGCAGTTACAAGACAGGCGAAAACTATAATTCACCCCTCCACTTT
TRBV4-1	TRBJ2-1	NA	NA	CASSQERVTEQFF	TGCGCCAGCAGCCAAGAGAGGGTAACTGAGCAGTTCTTC
TRBV6-6	TRBJ1-1	TRBD1	NA	CASSPQGARAEAFF	TGTGCCAGCAGTCCCCAGGGGGCGCGGGCTGAAGCTTTCTTT
TRBV27	TRBJ1-1	NA	NA	CASSSSLLNTEAFF	TGTGCCAGCAGTTCCTCTCTTTTGAACACTGAAGCTTTCTTT
TRBV2	TRBJ1-1	NA	NA	CASLEPGMNTEAFF	TGTGCCAGCCTTGAACCAGGGATGAACACTGAAGCTTTCTTT
TRBV5-1	TRBJ2-3	NA	NA	CASSQAGRADTQYF	TGCGCCAGCAGCCAAGCGGGCAGGGCAGATACGCAGTATTTT
TRBV5-5	TRBJ1-2	TRBD1	NA	CASSPEQGAYGYTF	TGTGCCAGCAGCCCGGAGCAGGGGGCGTACGGCTACACCTTC
TRBV7-2	TRBJ2-5	TRBD2	NA	CASSILAGAGETQYF	TGTGCCAGCAGCATACTAGCGGGGGCAGGGGAGACCCAGTACTTC
TRBV18	TRBJ2-6	NA	once	CASSPATATTGANVLTF	TGTGCCAGCTCACCAGCGACAGCCACCACTGGGGCCAACGTCCTGACTTTC
TRBV21-1	TRBJ1-2	NA	NA	CASSNEGPGQGYGYTF	TGTGCCAGCAGCAACGAGGGACCGGGACAGGGCTATGGCTACACCTTC
TRBV10-2	TRBJ1-2	NA	once	CASSGQEDYGYTF	TGCGCCAGCAGTGGACAGGAGGACTATGGCTACACCTTC
TRBV19	TRBJ1-5	TRBD1	NA	CASSDRVNQPQHF	TGTGCCAGTAGTGACAGGGTCAATCAGCCCCAGCATTTT
TRBV11-3	TRBJ2-1	TRBD2	once	CASSLLAGGYNEQFF	TGTGCCAGCAGTCTCCTAGCGGGGGGTTACAATGAGCAGTTCTTC
TRBV12-3/TRBV12-4	TRBJ1-5	NA	NA	CASTRGNQPQHF	TGTGCCAGCACCCGGGGGAATCAGCCCCAGCATTTT
TRBV11-1	TRBJ2-7	NA	NA	CASSLDYRTYEQYF	TGTGCCAGCAGCTTAGATTACAGAACATACGAGCAGTACTTC
TRBV29-1	TRBJ1-2	NA	NA	CSVTGGYTF	TGCAGCGTGACTGGTGGCTACACCTTC
TRBV3-1/TRBV3-2	TRBJ1-1	NA	NA	CASSLRQVTEAFF	TGTGCCAGCAGCCTTCGACAGGTAACTGAAGCTTTCTTT
TRBV9	TRBJ1-5	NA	NA	CASSVDAGAWDQPQHF	TGTGCCAGCAGCGTAGATGCAGGGGCATGGGATCAGCCCCAGCATTTT
TRBV27	TRBJ2-7	NA	NA	CASSLFRSSYEQYF	TGTGCCAGCAGTTTATTCCGGAGCTCCTACGAGCAGTACTTC
TRBV6-5	TRBJ1-2	TRBD1	NA	CASSYSTGAGYTF	TGTGCCAGCAGTTACTCGACAGGGGCCGGCTACACCTTC
TRBV2	TRBJ1-2	NA	once	CASSASSGDGYGYTF	TGTGCCAGCAGTGCGTCGTCAGGGGATGGCTATGGCTACACCTTC
TRBV11-1	TRBJ1-2	TRBD1	NA	CASSPDRDNYDYTF	TGTGCCAGCAGCCCTGACAGGGACAACTATGACTACACCTTC
TRBV4-2	TRBJ2-3	TRBD2	NA	CASSQDAAGGTDTQYF	TGTGCCAGCAGCCAAGATGCCGCGGGGGGCACAGATACGCAGTATTTT
TRBV6-5	TRBJ1-5	TRBD1	NA	CASSPGTGRGQPQHF	TGTGCCAGCAGCCCCGGGACAGGTAGAGGTCAGCCCCAGCATTTT
TRBV9	TRBJ1-4	TRBD1	NA	CASSADRGNEKLFF	TGTGCCAGCAGTGCTGACAGGGGGAATGAAAAACTGTTTTTT
TRBV27	TRBJ1-1	TRBD1	NA	CASSPRDRVEAFF	TGTGCCAGCAGTCCGAGAGACAGGGTCGAAGCTTTCTTT
TRBV12-5	TRBJ1-1	NA	NA	CASGLERLQGDTEAFF	TGTGCTAGTGGTTTGGAGAGATTGCAGGGCGACACTGAAGCTTTCTTT
TRBV15	TRBJ1-3	TRBD1	NA	CATSRDPGRGGNTIYF	TGTGCCACCAGCAGAGATCCGGGCAGGGGGGGAAACACCATATATTTT
TRBV9	TRBJ2-5	NA	NA	CASSGSGNQETQYF	TGTGCCAGCAGCGGATCAGGGAATCAAGAGACCCAGTACTTC
TRBV4-2	TRBJ1-5	NA	NA	CASSQEWENQPQHF	TGTGCCAGCAGCCAAGAATGGGAGAATCAGCCCCAGCATTTT
TRBV5-1	TRBJ1-4	NA	NA	CASSLGQAATNEKLFF	TGCGCCAGCAGCTTGGGACAGGCCGCAACTAATGAAAAACTGTTTTTT
TRBV2	TRBJ1-5	TRBD1	NA	CASTPDRGGQPQHF	TGTGCCAGCACCCCGGACAGGGGTGGCCAGCCCCAGCATTTT
TRBV6-5	TRBJ2-5	NA	once	CASSSQGDQETQYF	TGTGCCAGCAGTTCTCAAGGGGATCAAGAGACCCAGTACTTC
TRBV3-1/TRBV3-2	TRBJ2-3	NA	NA	CASSPQGLEGDTQYF	TGTGCCAGCAGCCCCCAAGGTCTAGAGGGAGATACGCAGTATTTT
TRBV14	TRBJ1-6	TRBD1	NA	CASSLTGTGGFPLHF	TGTGCCAGCAGCCTCACGGGGACAGGGGGCTTCCCCCTCCACTTT
TRBV19	TRBJ1-6	NA	once	CASNPEGSNSPLHF	TGTGCCAGCAACCCCGAAGGGAGTAATTCACCCCTCCACTTT
TRBV6-5	TRBJ1-3	NA	NA	CASSYGPRDDTIYF	TGTGCCAGCAGTTATGGTCCGAGGGATGACACCATATATTTT
TRBV27	TRBJ2-7	TRBD1	NA	CASSLKQGAYEQYF	TGTGCCAGCAGTTTAAAGCAGGGGGCCTACGAGCAGTACTTC
TRBV3-1/TRBV3-2	TRBJ1-6	NA	NA	CASNGDGNSPLHF	TGTGCCAGCAACGGAGACGGGAACTCACCCCTCCACTTT
TRBV4-1	TRBJ1-2	NA	NA	CASSQSQGLYGYTF	TGCGCCAGCAGCCAGTCACAGGGCCTCTATGGCTACACCTTC
TRBV29-1	TRBJ1-3	NA	NA	CSVEDSEGSGNTIYF	TGCAGCGTTGAAGATTCAGAGGGCTCTGGAAACACCATATATTTT
TRBV3-1/TRBV3-2	TRBJ2-2	TRBD1	NA	CASSLSGQLTGELFF	TGTGCCAGCAGCCTGTCGGGACAGCTCACCGGGGAGCTGTTTTTT
TRBV6-6	TRBJ1-4	NA	NA	CASSTPGTFVGEKLFF	TGTGCCAGCAGTACCCCCGGGACTTTTGTAGGGGAAAAACTGTTTTTT